This T cell receptor (beta chain) was found in a study of blood T cell repertoires in COVID-19. Per the original methods: Reference gene primer amplification gave estimated nucleated cell counts. TCRdb's copy holds only in-frame clones and misses some; the assay was immunoSEQ multiplex PCR. V, J and clone size are those of that table, while D and trimming were read from the DNA. The sample carries 30,000 to 40,000 clones, roughly 87% recorded once. This CDR3 is 14 amino acids long. Germline CDR1 is SGDLS and CDR2 is YYNGEE. The ends lost 4 bases at V and 8 bases at J; junction bases unmatched: 10. This receptor was obtained from a man aged 50 to 59 with active or convalescent COVID-19. This sequence joins TRBV9 and TRBJ2-3, with 7 bases aligning to TRBD1. The sequenced material came from peripheral blood. The CDR3 region is CASSMGQSSPTQYF. DNA for the CDR3: TGTGCCAGCAGCATGGGACAGTCGAGTCCTACGCAGTATTTT.